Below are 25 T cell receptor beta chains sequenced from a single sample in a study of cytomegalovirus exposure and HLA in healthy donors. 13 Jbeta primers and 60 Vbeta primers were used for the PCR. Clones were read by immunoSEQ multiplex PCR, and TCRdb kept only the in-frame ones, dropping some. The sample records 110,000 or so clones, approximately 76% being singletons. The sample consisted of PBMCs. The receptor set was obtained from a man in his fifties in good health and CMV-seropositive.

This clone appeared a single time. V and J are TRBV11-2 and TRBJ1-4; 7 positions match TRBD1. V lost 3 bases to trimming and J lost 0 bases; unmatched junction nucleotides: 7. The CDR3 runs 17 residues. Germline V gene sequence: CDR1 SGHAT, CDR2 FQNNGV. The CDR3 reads CASSFPAGGSTNEKLFF. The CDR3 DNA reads TGTGCCAGCAGCTTCCCCGCAGGGGGATCAACTAATGAAAAACTGTTTTTT.

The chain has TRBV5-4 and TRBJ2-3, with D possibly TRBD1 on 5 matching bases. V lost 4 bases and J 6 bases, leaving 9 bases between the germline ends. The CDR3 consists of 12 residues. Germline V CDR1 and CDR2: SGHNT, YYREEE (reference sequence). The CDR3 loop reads CASSLTVDTQYF. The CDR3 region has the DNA TGTGCCAGCAGCCTGACAGTGGATACGCAGTATTTT.

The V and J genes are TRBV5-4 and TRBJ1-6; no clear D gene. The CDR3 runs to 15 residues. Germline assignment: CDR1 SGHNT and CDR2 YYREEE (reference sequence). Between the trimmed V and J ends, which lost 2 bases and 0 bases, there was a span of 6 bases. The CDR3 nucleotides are TGTGCCAGCAGCTTATCCCGCTCCTATAATTCACCCCTCCACTTT. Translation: CASSLSRSYNSPLHF.

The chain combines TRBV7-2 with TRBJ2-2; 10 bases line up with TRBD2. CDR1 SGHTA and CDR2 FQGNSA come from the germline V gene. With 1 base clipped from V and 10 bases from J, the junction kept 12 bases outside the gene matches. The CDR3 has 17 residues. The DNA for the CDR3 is TGTGCCAGCAGCTTAGGTCCTCAGCGGGGGGGCCCGAAGGAGCTGTTTTTT. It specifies CASSLGPQRGGPKELFF. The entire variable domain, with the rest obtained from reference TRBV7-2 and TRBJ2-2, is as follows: GAGVSQSPSNKVTEKGKDVELRCDPISGHTALYWYRQSLGQGLEFLIYFQGNSAPDKSGLPSDRFSAERTGGSVSTLTIQRTQQEDSAVYLCASSLGPQRGGPKELFFGEGSRLTVL.

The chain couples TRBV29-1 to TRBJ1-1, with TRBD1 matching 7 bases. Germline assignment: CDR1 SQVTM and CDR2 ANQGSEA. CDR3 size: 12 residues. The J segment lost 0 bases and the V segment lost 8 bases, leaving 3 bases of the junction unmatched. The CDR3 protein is CSITGVNTEAFF. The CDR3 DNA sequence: TGCAGCATCACAGGGGTGAACACTGAAGCTTTCTTT.

The CDR3 reads CASSQSSRGREYEKLFF. CDR3 coding DNA: TGCGCCAGCAGTCAATCGAGTCGGGGACGGGAGTATGAAAAACTGTTTTTT. The rearrangement uses TRBV23-1 and TRBJ1-4; D is perhaps TRBD1 (5 bases). TRBV23-1 is an ORF for which the function is uncertain. This CDR3 is 17 amino acids long. Trimming stripped 0 bases from V and 6 bases from J, with 17 bases between.

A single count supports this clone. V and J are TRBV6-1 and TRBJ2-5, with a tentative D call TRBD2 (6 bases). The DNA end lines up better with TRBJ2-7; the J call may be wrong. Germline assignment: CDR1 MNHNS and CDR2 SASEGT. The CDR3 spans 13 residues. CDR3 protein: CASGRDSPYEQYF. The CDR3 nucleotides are TGTGCCAGCGGGCGGGACTCCCCCTACGAGCAGTACTTC.

This chain's CDR3 is CASSPTSAGNEQFF. CDR3 DNA: TGTGCCAGCAGTCCTACTAGCGCGGGCAATGAGCAGTTCTTC. The chain links TRBV28 to TRBJ2-1, with 7 bases aligning to TRBD2. The J segment lost 6 bases and the V segment lost 5 bases, leaving 7 bases of the junction unmatched. In germline, CDR1 is MDHEN, CDR2 SYDVKM. CDR3 length equals 14 residues.

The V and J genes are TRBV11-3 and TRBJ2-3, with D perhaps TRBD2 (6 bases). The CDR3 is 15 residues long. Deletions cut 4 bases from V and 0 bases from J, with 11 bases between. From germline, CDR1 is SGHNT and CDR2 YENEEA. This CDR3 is CASSWGEASTDTQYF. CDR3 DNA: TGTGCCAGCAGCTGGGGGGAAGCTAGCACAGATACGCAGTATTTT.

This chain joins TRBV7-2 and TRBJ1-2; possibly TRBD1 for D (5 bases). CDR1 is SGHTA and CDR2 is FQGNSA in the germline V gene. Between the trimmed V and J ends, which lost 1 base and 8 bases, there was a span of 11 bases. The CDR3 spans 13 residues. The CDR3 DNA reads TGTGCCAGCAGCTTAGTCCAGGGCTGGGGCTACACCTTC. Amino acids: CASSLVQGWGYTF.

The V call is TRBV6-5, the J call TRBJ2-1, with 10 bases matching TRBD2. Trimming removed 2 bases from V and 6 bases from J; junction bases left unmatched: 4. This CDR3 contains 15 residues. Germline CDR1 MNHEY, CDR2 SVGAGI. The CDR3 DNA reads TGTGCCAGCAGTTACGGAGCGGGAGGGGGCAATGAGCAGTTCTTC. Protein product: CASSYGAGGGNEQFF.

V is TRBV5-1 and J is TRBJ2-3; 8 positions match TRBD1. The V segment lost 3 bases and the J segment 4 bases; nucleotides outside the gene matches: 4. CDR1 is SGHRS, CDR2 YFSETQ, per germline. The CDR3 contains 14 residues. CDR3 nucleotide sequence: TGCGCCAGCAGCTCAGCAGGGGGCCCAGATACGCAGTATTTT. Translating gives CASSSAGGPDTQYF. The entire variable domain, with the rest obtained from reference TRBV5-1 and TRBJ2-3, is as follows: KAGVTQTPRYLIKTRGQQVTLSCSPISGHRSVSWYQQTPGQGLQFLFEYFSETQRNKGNFPGRFSGRQFSNSRSEMNVSTLELGDSALYLCASSSAGGPDTQYFGPGTRLTVL.

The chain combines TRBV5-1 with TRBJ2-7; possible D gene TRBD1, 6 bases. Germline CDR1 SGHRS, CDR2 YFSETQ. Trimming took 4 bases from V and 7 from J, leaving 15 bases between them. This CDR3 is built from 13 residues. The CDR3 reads CASSADSLVEQYF. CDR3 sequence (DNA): TGCGCCAGCAGCGCGGACAGCCTAGTAGAGCAGTACTTC.

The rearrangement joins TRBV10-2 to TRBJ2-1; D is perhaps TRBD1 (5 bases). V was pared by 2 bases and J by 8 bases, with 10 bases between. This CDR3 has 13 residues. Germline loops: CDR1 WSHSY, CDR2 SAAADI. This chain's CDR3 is CASSEPRVYEQFF. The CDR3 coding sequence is TGCGCCAGCAGTGAGCCCAGGGTTTATGAGCAGTTCTTC.

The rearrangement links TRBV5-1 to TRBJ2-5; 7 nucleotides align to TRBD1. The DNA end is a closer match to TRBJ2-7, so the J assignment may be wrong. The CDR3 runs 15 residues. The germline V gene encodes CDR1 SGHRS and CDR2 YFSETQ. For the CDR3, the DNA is TGCGCCAGCAGCCCCCGGACAGGTTCTACCTACGAGCAGTACTTC. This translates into CASSPRTGSTYEQYF.

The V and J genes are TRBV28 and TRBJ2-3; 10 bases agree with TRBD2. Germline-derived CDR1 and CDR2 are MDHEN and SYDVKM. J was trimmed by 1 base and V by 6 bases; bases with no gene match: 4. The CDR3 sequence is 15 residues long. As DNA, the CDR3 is TGTGCCAGCAGCCCCCTAGCGGGGGGCACAGATACGCAGTATTTT. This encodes CASSPLAGGTDTQYF. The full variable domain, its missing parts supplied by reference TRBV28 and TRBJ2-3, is DVKVTQSSRYLVKRTGEKVFLECVQDMDHENMFWYRQDPGLGLRLIYFSYDVKMKEKGDIPEGYSVSREKKERFSLILESASTNQTSMYLCASSPLAGGTDTQYFGPGTRLTVL.

CDR3 in amino acids: CASSGTTSGATGELFF. CDR3 sequence (DNA): TGCGCCAGCAGCGGCACGACTAGCGGGGCAACCGGGGAGCTGTTTTTT. The chain links TRBV5-1 to TRBJ2-2, with 11 bases fitting TRBD2. CDR1 is SGHRS, CDR2 YFSETQ, per germline. This CDR3 is 16 amino acids long. Trimming at V came to 4 bases and at J to 5 bases, leaving 7 bases not matched to a gene.

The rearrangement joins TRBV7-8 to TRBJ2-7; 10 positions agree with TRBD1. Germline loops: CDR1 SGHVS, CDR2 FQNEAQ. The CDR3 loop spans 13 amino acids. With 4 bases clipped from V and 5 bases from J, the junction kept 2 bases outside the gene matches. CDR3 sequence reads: CASSSDRGNEQYF. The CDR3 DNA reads TGTGCCAGCAGCTCGGACAGGGGGAACGAGCAGTACTTC.

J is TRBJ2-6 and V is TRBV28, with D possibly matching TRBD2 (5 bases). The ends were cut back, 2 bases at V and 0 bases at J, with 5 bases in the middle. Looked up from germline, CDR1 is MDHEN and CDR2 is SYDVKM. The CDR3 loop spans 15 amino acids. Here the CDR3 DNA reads TGTGCCAGCAGTTTAGCGGGCTCTGGGGCCAACGTCCTGACTTTC. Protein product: CASSLAGSGANVLTF. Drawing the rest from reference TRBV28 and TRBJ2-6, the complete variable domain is DVKVTQSSRYLVKRTGEKVFLECVQDMDHENMFWYRQDPGLGLRLIYFSYDVKMKEKGDIPEGYSVSREKKERFSLILESASTNQTSMYLCASSLAGSGANVLTFGAGSRLTVL.

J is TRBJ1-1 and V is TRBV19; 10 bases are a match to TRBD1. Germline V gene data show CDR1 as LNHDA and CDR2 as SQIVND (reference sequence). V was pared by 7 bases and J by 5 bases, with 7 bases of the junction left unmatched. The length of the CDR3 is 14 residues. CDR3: CASINPGQGTEAFF. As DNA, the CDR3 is TGTGCCAGTATAAATCCGGGACAGGGGACTGAAGCTTTCTTT.

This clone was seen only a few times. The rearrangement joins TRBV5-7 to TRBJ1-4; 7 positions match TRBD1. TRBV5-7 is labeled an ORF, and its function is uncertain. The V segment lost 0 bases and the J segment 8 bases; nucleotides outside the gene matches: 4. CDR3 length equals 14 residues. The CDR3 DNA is TGTGCCAGCAGCTTGGCACAGGGGTACGAAAAACTGTTTTTT. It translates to CASSLAQGYEKLFF.

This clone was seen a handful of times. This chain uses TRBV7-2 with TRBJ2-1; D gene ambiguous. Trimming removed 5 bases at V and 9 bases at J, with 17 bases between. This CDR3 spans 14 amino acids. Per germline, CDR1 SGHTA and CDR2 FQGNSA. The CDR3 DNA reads TGTGCCAGCAGCCCCCCGTTGAGAGTAAGTGAGCAGTTCTTC. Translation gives CASSPPLRVSEQFF.

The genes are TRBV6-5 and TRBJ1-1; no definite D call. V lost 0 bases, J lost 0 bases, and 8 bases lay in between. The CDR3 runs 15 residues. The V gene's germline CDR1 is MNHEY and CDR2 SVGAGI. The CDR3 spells CASSYSWQMNTEAFF. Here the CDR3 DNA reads TGTGCCAGCAGTTACTCCTGGCAGATGAACACTGAAGCTTTCTTT.

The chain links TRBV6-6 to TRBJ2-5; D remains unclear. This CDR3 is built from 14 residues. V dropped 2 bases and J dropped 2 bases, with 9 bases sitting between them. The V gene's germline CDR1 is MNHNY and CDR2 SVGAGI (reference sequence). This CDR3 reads CASSYPDIQETQYF. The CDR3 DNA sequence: TGTGCCAGCAGTTACCCCGACATTCAAGAGACCCAGTACTTC.

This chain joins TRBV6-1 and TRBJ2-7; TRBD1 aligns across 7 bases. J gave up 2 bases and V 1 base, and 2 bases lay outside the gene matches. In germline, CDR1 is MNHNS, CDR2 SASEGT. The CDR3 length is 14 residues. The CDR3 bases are TGTGCCAGCAGTGAAGTGGACAGGACCTACGAGCAGTACTTC. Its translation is CASSEVDRTYEQYF.